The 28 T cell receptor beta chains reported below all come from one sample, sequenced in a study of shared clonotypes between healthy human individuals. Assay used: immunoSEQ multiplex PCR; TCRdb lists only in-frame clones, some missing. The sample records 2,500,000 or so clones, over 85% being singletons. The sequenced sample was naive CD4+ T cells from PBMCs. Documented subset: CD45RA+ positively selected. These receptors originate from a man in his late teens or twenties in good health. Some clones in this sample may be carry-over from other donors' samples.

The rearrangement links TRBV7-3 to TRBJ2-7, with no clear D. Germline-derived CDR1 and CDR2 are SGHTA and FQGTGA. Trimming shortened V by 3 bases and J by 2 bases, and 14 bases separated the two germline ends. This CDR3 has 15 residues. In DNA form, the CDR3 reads TGTGCCAGCAGCTTGGTCCCGGCTGGCGCCTACGAGCAGTACTTC. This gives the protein CASSLVPAGAYEQYF.

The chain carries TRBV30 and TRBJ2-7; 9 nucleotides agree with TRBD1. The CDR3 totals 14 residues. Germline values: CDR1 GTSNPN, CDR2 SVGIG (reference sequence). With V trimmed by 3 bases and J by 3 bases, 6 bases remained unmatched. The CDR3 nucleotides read TGTGCCTGGAGGAGGACAGGGGCGATCTACGAGCAGTACTTC. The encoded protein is CAWRRTGAIYEQYF.

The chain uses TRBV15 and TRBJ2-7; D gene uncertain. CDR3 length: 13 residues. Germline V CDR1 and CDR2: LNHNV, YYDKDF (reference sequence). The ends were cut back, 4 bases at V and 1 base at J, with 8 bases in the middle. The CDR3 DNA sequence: TGTGCCACCAGCACAGGTGGGTCCTACGAGCAGTACTTC. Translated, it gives CATSTGGSYEQYF.

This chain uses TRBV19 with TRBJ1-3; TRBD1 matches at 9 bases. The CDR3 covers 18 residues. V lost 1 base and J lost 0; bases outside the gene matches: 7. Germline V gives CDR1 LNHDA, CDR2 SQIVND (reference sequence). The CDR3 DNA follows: TGTGCCAGTAGTATAGGAGGACAGGGGACCTACTCTGGAAACACCATATATTTT. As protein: CASSIGGQGTYSGNTIYF.

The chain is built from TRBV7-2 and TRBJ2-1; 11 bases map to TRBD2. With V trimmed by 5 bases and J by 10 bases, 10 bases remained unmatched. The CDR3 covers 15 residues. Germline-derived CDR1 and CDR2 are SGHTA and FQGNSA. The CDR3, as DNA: TGTGCCAGCAGCCCGGGACTAGCGGCCTCCTACGAGCAGTTCTTC. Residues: CASSPGLAASYEQFF.

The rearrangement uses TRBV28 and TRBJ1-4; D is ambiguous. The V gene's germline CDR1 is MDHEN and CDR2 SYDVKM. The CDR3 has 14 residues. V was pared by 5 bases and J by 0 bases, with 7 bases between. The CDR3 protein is CASSEWPTNEKLFF. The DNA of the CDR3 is TGTGCCAGCAGTGAGTGGCCAACTAATGAAAAACTGTTTTTT.

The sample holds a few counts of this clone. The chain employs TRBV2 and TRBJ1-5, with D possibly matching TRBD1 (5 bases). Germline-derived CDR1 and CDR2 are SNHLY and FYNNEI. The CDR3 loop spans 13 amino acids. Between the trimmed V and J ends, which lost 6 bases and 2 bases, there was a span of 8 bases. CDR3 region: CASSPRGNQPQHF. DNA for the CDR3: TGTGCCAGCAGCCCCAGGGGCAATCAGCCCCAGCATTTT.

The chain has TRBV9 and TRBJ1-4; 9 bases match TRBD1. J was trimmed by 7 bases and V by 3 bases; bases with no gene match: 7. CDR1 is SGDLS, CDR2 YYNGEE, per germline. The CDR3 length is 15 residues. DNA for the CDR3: TGTGCCAGCAGCGCGTCCGGGACAGGGTTTGAAAAACTGTTTTTT. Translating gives CASSASGTGFEKLFF.

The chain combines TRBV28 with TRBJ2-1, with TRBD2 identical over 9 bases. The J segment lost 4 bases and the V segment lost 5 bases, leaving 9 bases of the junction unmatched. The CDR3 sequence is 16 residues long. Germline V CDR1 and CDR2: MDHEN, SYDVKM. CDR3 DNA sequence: TGTGCCAGCAGTCGCCGACTAGCGGCGACATACAATGAGCAGTTCTTC. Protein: CASSRRLAATYNEQFF.

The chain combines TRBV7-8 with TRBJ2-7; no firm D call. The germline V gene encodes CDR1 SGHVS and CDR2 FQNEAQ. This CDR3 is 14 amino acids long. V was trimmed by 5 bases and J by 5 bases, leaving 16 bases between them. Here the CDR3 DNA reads TGTGCCAGCAGCCCAAGGGAAGGAAGAAACGAGCAGTACTTC. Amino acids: CASSPREGRNEQYF.

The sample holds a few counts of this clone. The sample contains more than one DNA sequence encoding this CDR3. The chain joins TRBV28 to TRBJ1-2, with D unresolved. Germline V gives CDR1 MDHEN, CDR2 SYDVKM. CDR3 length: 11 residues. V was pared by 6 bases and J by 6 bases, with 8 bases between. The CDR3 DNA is TGTGCCAGCAGCGGACGGGATGGCTACACCTTC. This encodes CASSGRDGYTF.

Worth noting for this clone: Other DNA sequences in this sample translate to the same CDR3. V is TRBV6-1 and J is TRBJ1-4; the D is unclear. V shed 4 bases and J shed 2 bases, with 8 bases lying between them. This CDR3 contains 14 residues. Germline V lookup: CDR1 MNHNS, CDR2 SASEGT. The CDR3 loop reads CASSVGGTNEKLFF. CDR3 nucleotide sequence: TGTGCCAGCAGTGTAGGAGGCACTAATGAAAAACTGTTTTTT.

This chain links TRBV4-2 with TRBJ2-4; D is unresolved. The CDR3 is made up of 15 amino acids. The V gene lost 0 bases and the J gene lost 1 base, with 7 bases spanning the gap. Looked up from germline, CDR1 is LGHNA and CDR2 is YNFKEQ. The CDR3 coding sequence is TGTGCCAGCAGCCAAGAAGCCTACGCCAAAAACATTCAGTACTTC. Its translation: CASSQEAYAKNIQYF.

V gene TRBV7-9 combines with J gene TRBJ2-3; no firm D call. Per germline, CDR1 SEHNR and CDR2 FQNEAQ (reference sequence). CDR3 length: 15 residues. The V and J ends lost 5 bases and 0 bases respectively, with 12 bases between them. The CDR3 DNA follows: TGTGCCAGCAGCCGCCCGACACCAAGCACAGATACGCAGTATTTT. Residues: CASSRPTPSTDTQYF.

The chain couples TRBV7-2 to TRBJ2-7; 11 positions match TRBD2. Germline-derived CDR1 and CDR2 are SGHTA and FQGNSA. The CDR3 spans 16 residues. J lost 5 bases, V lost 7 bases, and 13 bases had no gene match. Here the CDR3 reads CASTLQTSGTPHEQYF. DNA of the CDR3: TGTGCCAGCACCCTACAGACTAGCGGGACCCCCCACGAGCAGTACTTC.

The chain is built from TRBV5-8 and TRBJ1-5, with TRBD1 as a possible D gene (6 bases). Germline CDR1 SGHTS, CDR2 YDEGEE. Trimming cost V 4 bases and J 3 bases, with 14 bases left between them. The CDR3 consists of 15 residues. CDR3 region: CASSLEGQFNQPQHF. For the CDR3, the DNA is TGTGCCAGCAGCCTGGAGGGACAATTCAATCAGCCCCAGCATTTT. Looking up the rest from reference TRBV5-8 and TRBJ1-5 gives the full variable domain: EAGVTQSPTHLIKTRGQQATLRCSPISGHTSVYWYQQALGLGLQFLLWYDEGEERNRGNFPPRFSGRQFPNYSSELNVNALELEDSALYLCASSLEGQFNQPQHFGDGTRLSIL.

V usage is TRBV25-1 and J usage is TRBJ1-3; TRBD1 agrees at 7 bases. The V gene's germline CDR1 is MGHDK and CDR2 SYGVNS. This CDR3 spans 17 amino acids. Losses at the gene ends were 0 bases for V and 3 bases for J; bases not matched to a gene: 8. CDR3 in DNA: TGTGCCAGCAGTGAATATTCAGGGGGGAGGTATGGAAACACCATATATTTT. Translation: CASSEYSGGRYGNTIYF. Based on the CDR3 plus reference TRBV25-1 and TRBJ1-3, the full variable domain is EADIYQTPRYLVIGTGKKITLECSQTMGHDKMYWYQQDPGMELHLIHYSYGVNSTEKGDLSSESTVSRIRTEHFPLTLESARPSHTSQYLCASSEYSGGRYGNTIYFGEGSWLTVV.

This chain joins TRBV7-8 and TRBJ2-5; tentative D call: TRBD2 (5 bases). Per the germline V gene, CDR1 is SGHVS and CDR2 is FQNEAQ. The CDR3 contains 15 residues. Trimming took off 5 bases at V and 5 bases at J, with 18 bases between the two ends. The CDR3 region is CASSRERNVAETQYF. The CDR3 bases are TGTGCCAGCAGCCGAGAGCGGAACGTAGCTGAGACCCAGTACTTC.

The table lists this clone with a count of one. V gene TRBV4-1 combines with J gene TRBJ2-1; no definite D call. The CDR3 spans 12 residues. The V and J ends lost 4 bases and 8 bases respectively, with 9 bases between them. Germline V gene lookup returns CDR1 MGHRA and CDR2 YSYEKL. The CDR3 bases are TGCGCCAGCAGCCTGGAATCGGATGAGCAGTTCTTC. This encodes CASSLESDEQFF.

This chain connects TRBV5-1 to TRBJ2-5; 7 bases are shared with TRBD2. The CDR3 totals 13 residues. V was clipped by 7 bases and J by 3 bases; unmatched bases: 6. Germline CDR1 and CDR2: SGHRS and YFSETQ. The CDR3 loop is CASGPSGKETQYF. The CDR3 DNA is TGCGCCAGCGGACCCAGCGGGAAAGAGACCCAGTACTTC.

CDR3 DNA: TGCAGCGCCCCGACAGGGGTTAACGTGCTTGAGCAGTTCTTC. Translating gives CSAPTGVNVLEQFF. This chain connects TRBV29-1 to TRBJ2-1, with 8 nucleotides matching TRBD1. There are 14 residues in the CDR3. The V gene's germline CDR1 is SQVTM and CDR2 ANQGSEA. J was trimmed by 9 bases and V by 7 bases; bases with no gene match: 14.

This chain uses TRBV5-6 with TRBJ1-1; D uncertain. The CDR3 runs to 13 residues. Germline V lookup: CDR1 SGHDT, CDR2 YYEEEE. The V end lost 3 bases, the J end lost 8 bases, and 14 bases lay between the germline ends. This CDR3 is CASSSALFTEAFF. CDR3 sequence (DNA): TGTGCCAGCAGCTCAGCCCTTTTCACCGAAGCTTTCTTT.

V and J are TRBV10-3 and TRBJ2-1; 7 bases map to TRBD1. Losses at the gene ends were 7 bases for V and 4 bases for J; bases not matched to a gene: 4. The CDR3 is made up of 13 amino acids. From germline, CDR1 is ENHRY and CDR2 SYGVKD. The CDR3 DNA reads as TGTGCCATCAACAGGGACAGATACAATGAGCAGTTCTTC. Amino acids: CAINRDRYNEQFF.

The CDR3 region has the DNA TGTGCCAGCAGCACCGAGCGGGAGAGGGAGACCCAGTACTTC. It specifies CASSTERERETQYF. V is TRBV9 and J is TRBJ2-5; TRBD2 matches 8 bases. This CDR3 comprises 14 residues. Trimming removed 4 bases from V and 5 bases from J; junction bases left unmatched: 7. Germline V gives CDR1 SGDLS, CDR2 YYNGEE.

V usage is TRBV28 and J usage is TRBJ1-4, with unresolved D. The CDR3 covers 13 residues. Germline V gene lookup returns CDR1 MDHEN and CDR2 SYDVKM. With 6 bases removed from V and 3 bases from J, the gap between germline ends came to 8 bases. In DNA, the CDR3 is TGTGCCAGCAGGAGGGAAGCTAATGAAAAACTGTTTTTT. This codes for CASRREANEKLFF. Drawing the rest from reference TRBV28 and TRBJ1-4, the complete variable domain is DVKVTQSSRYLVKRTGEKVFLECVQDMDHENMFWYRQDPGLGLRLIYFSYDVKMKEKGDIPEGYSVSREKKERFSLILESASTNQTSMYLCASRREANEKLFFGSGTQLSVL.

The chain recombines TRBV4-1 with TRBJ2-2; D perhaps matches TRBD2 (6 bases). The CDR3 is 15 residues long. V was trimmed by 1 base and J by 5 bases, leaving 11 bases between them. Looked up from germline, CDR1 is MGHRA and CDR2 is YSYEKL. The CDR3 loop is CASSQVGRRTGELFF. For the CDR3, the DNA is TGCGCCAGCAGCCAAGTCGGGAGACGAACCGGGGAGCTGTTTTTT.

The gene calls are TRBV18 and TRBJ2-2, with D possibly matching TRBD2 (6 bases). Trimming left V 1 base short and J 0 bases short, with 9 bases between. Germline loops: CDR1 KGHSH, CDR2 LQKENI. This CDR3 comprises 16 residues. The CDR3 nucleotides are TGTGCCAGCTCACCACAGCAGCGGGCGAACACCGGGGAGCTGTTTTTT. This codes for CASSPQQRANTGELFF.

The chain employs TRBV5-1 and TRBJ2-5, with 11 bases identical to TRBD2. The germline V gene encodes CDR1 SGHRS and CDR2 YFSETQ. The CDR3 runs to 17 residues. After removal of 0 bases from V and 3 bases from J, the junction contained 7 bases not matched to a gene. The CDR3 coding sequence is TGCGCCAGCAGCTTGGGCGTAGCGGGAGGGTACGAAGAGACCCAGTACTTC. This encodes CASSLGVAGGYEETQYF.